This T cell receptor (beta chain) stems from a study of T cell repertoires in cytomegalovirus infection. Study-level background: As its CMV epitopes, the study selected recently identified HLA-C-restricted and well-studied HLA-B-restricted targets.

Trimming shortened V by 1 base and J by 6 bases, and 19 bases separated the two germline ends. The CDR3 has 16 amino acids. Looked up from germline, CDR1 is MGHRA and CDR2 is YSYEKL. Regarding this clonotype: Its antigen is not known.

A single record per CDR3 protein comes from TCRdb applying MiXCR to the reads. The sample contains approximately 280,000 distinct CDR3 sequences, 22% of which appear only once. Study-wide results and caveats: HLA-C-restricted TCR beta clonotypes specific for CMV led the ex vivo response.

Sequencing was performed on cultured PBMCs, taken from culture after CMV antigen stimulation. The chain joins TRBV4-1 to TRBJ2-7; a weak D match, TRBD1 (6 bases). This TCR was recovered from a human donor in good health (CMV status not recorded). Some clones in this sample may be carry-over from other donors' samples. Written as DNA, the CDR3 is TGCGCCAGCAGCCAAGCTAACAGGGAACCCTCCGGCGAGCAGTACTTC. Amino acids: CASSQANREPSGEQYF.